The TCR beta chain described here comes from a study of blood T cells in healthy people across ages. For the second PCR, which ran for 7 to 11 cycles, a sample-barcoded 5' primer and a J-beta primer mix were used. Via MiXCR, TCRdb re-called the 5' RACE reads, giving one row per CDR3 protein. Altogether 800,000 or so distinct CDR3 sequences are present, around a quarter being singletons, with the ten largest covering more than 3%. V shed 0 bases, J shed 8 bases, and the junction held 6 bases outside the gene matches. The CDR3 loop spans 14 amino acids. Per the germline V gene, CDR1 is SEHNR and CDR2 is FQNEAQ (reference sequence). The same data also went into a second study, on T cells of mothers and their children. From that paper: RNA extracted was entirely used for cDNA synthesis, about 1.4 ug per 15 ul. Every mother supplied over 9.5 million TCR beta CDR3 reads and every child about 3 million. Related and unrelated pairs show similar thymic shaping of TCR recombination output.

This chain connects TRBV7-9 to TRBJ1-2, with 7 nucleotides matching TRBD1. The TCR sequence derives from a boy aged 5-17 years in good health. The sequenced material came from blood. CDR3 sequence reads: CASSLAGDSEGYTF. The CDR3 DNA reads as TGTGCCAGCAGCTTAGCGGGGGACAGCGAAGGCTACACCTTC. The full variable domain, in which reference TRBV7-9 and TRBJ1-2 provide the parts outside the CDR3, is DTGVSQNPRHKITKRGQNVTFRCDPISEHNRLYWYRQTLGQGPEFLTYFQNEAQLEKSRLLSDRFSAERPKGSFSTLEIQRTEQGDSAMYLCASSLAGDSEGYTFGSGTRLTVV.